The clone carrying this T cell receptor beta chain was observed a few times. Its target is not known. The authors isolated CD4+ T cells after approximately 9 days of culture. Looked up from germline, CDR1 is MGHRA and CDR2 is YSYEKL. V gave up 2 bases and J gave up 2 bases; unmatched junction bases: 7. The CDR3 loop spans 16 amino acids. The method was immunoSEQ multiplex PCR; TCRdb's version includes in-frame clones alone and lacks a portion of them. The data show around 35,000 clones, about four fifths seen once. These data are taken from a study of vaccination effects on CD4 cells after COVID-19. This TCR came from a human donor who received a COVID-19 vaccine. The specimen comprised CD4+ T cells from PBMCs cultured without peptide, sampled before COVID-19 vaccination. This chain joins TRBV4-1 and TRBJ1-2; TRBD1 agrees at 8 bases. The CDR3 protein is CASSQTDRETNYGYTF. DNA of the CDR3: TGCGCCAGCAGCCAAACGGACAGGGAAACAAACTATGGCTACACCTTC.